This TCR beta chain stems from a study of T-cell memory formation after mild COVID-19. Points from the study as a whole: Second-wave clones with a day 37 peak had unconfirmed SARS-CoV-2 specificity. The CD4+ clones that contracted clustered mainly within CM and EM, and the CD8+ clones concentrated in EMRA. From day 15 to 85, contracting clones were balanced between CD4 and CD8, whereas later expanders leaned toward CD4+.

The CDR3 runs 15 residues. V lost 1 base and J lost 2; bases outside the gene matches: 2. Germline assignment: CDR1 LGHNA and CDR2 YSLEER. This clonotype has a handful of counts. What it binds is not known. With constant-segment primers, 5'RACE yielded cDNA libraries of TCR alpha and TCR beta that carried sample barcodes and UMIs. TCRdb used MiXCR to reprocess the 5' RACE reads, holding one entry per CDR3 protein. Of approximately 500,000 distinct CDR3 sequences in the sample, around a quarter were seen once. The sequence was collected from an adult woman who had mild COVID-19 (a few samples of this study predate the infection). Cell type and time point are not known. The sequencing sample was made of PBMCs or a T cell subset sorted from them (not recorded which). The chain joins TRBV4-3 to TRBJ1-2; the match to TRBD1 covers 9 bases. CDR3 in amino acids: CASSQAGTGNYGYTF. Here the CDR3 DNA reads TGCGCCAGCAGCCAAGCCGGGACAGGGAACTATGGCTACACCTTC.